This TCR beta chain was sequenced for a study of cytomegalovirus exposure and HLA in healthy donors. Whole-study results and caveats: Later genetic work tied a missense DCLRE1C variant to beta-chain V and J trimming.

With 1 base removed from V and 5 bases from J, the gap between germline ends came to 10 bases. Germline-derived CDR1 and CDR2 are SGHRS and YFSETQ. The CDR3 totals 14 residues. Primers for the PCR totalled 60 Vbeta and 13 Jbeta. The table came from immunoSEQ multiplex PCR; TCRdb's copy has only in-frame clones and leaves some out. The listing contains around 150,000 clones. Details on this clone: Its antigen remains unknown.

The rearrangement links TRBV5-1 to TRBJ1-5, with D possibly matching TRBD1 (6 bases). The receptor comes from a woman aged 60-75 years in good health and CMV-seronegative. Sequences were obtained from PBMCs. The CDR3 protein is CASSLMAGDQPQHF. CDR3 bases: TGCGCCAGCAGCTTGATGGCAGGGGATCAGCCCCAGCATTTT.